Below, 9 T cell receptor beta chains from the same sample are listed, as sequenced in a study of blood T cells in healthy people across ages. Next came a second PCR, run for about 7 to 12 cycles, which used a sample-barcoded 5' primer along with a J-beta primer mix. A single record per CDR3 protein comes from TCRdb applying MiXCR to the 5' RACE reads. The sample holds roughly 1.6 million distinct CDR3 sequences, around 35% seen once. The sequenced material came from blood. The receptors stem from a woman between 25 and 40 years old in good health.

This clonotype has at least ten counts. V usage is TRBV7-9 and J usage is TRBJ1-1, with D maybe TRBD1 (5 bases). The CDR3 consists of 12 residues. The V gene lost 6 bases and the J gene lost 2 bases, with 7 bases spanning the gap. Germline CDR1 SEHNR, CDR2 FQNEAQ (reference sequence). CDR3 nucleotide sequence: TGTGCCAGCAGGAGGGGAAACACTGAAGCTTTCTTT. This sequence encodes CASRRGNTEAFF. Together with reference TRBV7-9 and TRBJ1-1, the CDR3 gives the full variable domain: DTGVSQNPRHKITKRGQNVTFRCDPISEHNRLYWYRQTLGQGPEFLTYFQNEAQLEKSRLLSDRFSAERPKGSFSTLEIQRTEQGDSAMYLCASRRGNTEAFFGQGTRLTVV.

In its sample, this clonotype was seen many times. This chain connects TRBV5-1 to TRBJ2-7; no clear D. The V end was cut by 1 base, the J end by 4 bases, with 9 bases between. This CDR3 has 13 residues. Germline V gene data show CDR1 as SGHRS and CDR2 as YFSETQ. The CDR3 spells CASSLKATYEQYF. The CDR3 DNA follows: TGCGCCAGCAGCTTGAAGGCTACTTACGAGCAGTACTTC.

This clonotype has a handful of counts. This chain joins TRBV20-1 and TRBJ2-1, with 11 bases lining up with TRBD2. J gave up 8 bases and V 6 bases, and 9 bases lay outside the gene matches. Germline CDR1 DFQATT, CDR2 SNEGSKA (reference sequence). This CDR3 is built from 14 residues. The CDR3 nucleotides are TGCAGTGCCGCGCTAGCGGGAGGCTTCCATGAGCAGTTCTTC. Encoded protein: CSAALAGGFHEQFF.

This clonotype came up many times. This sequence joins TRBV20-1 and TRBJ1-1; TRBD1 aligns across 7 bases. Germline V gene sequence: CDR1 DFQATT, CDR2 SNEGSKA (reference sequence). The CDR3 extends over 12 amino acids. Trimming at V came to 6 bases and at J to 8 bases, leaving 9 bases not matched to a gene. The CDR3 region is CSASRGRSEAFF. CDR3 DNA sequence: TGCAGTGCGTCTAGGGGGCGATCCGAAGCTTTCTTT.

The V gene is TRBV5-1, the J gene TRBJ2-3, with D possibly matching TRBD1 (5 bases). The CDR3 contains 14 residues. CDR1 and CDR2 from the germline V gene are SGHRS and YFSETQ. Trimming pared 3 bases from V and 6 bases from J, leaving 14 bases between. CDR3 in DNA: TGCGCCAGCAGCTCACCACAGGTTACGGATACGCAGTATTTT. Translated: CASSSPQVTDTQYF. Together with reference TRBV5-1 and TRBJ2-3, the CDR3 gives the full variable domain: KAGVTQTPRYLIKTRGQQVTLSCSPISGHRSVSWYQQTPGQGLQFLFEYFSETQRNKGNFPGRFSGRQFSNSRSEMNVSTLELGDSALYLCASSSPQVTDTQYFGPGTRLTVL.

This clonotype has only a few counts. The chain has TRBV10-3 and TRBJ1-5; D is undetermined. V was pared by 8 bases and J by 15 bases, with 20 bases between. Germline CDR1 and CDR2: ENHRY and SYGVKD. The CDR3 extends over 12 amino acids. The CDR3 loop is CAILPFIIRWHF. CDR3 nucleotide sequence: TGTGCCATCCTGCCATTTATAATCAGGTGGCATTTT.

J is TRBJ2-7 and V is TRBV2; TRBD1 is a possible D gene (5 bases). CDR3 length: 11 amino acids. From germline, CDR1 is SNHLY and CDR2 FYNNEI. V was clipped by 9 bases and J by 5 bases, with 11 bases between them. CDR3 in amino acids: CARGAGNEQYF. CDR3 coding DNA: TGTGCCAGAGGGGCAGGGAACGAGCAGTACTTC.

This clonotype was seen just once. The rearrangement links TRBV7-6 to TRBJ2-1; TRBD2 might be the D (6 bases). This CDR3 contains 14 residues. Per the germline V gene, CDR1 is SGHVS and CDR2 is FNYEAQ. V gave up 1 base and J gave up 8 bases, with 12 bases separating them. The CDR3 here is CASSLVRGTHEQFF. CDR3 nucleotides: TGTGCCAGCAGCTTAGTACGCGGGACTCATGAGCAGTTCTTC.

The CDR3 here is CASSQFGLGDNEQFF. CDR3 sequence (DNA): TGTGCCAGCAGCCAATTCGGACTAGGTGACAATGAGCAGTTCTTC. The chain links TRBV14 to TRBJ2-1; TRBD2 matches at 7 bases. Germline V lookup: CDR1 SGHDN, CDR2 FVKESK. The CDR3 consists of 15 residues. V shed 2 bases and J 5 bases; nucleotides not matched to a gene: 6. The full variable domain, with the rest looked up from reference TRBV14 and TRBJ2-1, is EAGVTQFPSHSVIEKGQTVTLRCDPISGHDNLYWYRRVMGKEIKFLLHFVKESKQDESGMPNNRFLAERTGGTYSTLKVQPAELEDSGVYFCASSQFGLGDNEQFFGPGTRLTVL.